This T cell receptor beta chain was captured by sequencing in a study of blood T cell repertoires in COVID-19. Study background: The origin of the acute and convalescent COVID-19 samples was the United States, Italy and Spain. PBMCs, B-cell-depleted T cells, or T cells provided the cDNA or gDNA that made up the material.

The CDR3 has 15 amino acids. Between the trimmed V and J ends, which lost 8 bases and 8 bases, there was a span of 24 bases. In germline, CDR1 is LNHNV, CDR2 YYDKDF (reference sequence). In the original workflow: Using reference gene primer amplification, nucleated cell counts were estimated. The table came from immunoSEQ multiplex PCR; TCRdb's copy has only in-frame clones and leaves some out. V and J calls and clone size come straight from that table; D and trimming were deduced from the DNA. The sample gives approximately 150,000 clones, around 80% of which show up once; over 12% is in the top ten.

The sequenced sample consisted of peripheral blood. This TCR was recovered from a human donor with acute or convalescent COVID-19. The donor label of this sample is uncertain. The rearrangement links TRBV15 to TRBJ1-2; maybe TRBD1 (6 bases). The CDR3 DNA is TGTGCCACCGTGAGGGACACAGGTCGCACGGGGGGCTACACCTTC. Amino acid sequence: CATVRDTGRTGGYTF.